Below are 30 T cell receptor beta chains sequenced from a single sample in a study of human T cells and chemical hapten exposure. Documented time point: pre-sensitization, week 0. The sample's treatment: therapeutic diphenylcyclopropenone sensitization with weekly scalp DPC. TCRdb independently ran MiXCR on the RACE reads; one entry per CDR3 protein. The sample lists approximately 370,000 distinct CDR3 sequences, around 5.5% occurring once. The sequencing used whole blood, collected in connection with sensitization to the hapten diphenylcyclopropenone (DPC). These TCRs come from a woman aged 18 to 35 with alopecia areata. Some clones in this sample may be carry-over from other donors' samples.

This clonotype was found a few times. The chain uses TRBV6-5 and TRBJ1-3; D is uncertain. This CDR3 is built from 18 residues. V was shortened by 0 bases and J by 4 bases, with 19 bases between the two germline ends. The germline V gene has CDR1 MNHEY and CDR2 SVGAGI. The CDR3 DNA is TGTGCCAGCAGTTACTCGACCCGCCCAAATATCGGGGGAAACACCATATATTTT. Translation gives CASSYSTRPNIGGNTIYF.

The DNA of the CDR3 is TGCGCCAGCAGCGGAGGGAGCTCTGGAAACACCATATATTTT. It encodes CASSGGSSGNTIYF. J is TRBJ1-3 and V is TRBV5-1; D is unclear. Germline assignment: CDR1 SGHRS and CDR2 YFSETQ. The CDR3 is 14 amino acids. With 4 bases removed from V and 0 bases from J, the gap between germline ends came to 8 bases.

CDR3 region: CSARDPRSPHQPQHF. In nucleotides, the CDR3 is TGCAGTGCTAGAGATCCCAGGTCCCCTCATCAGCCCCAGCATTTT. The chain combines TRBV20-1 with TRBJ1-5; D is undetermined. This CDR3 contains 15 residues. V was trimmed by 0 bases and J by 5 bases, leaving 14 bases between them. Germline V gene lookup returns CDR1 DFQATT and CDR2 SNEGSKA (reference sequence).

This clonotype was detected a few times. This sequence joins TRBV6-1 and TRBJ2-5, with a weak D call TRBD1 (6 bases). The CDR3 extends over 15 amino acids. Germline V gene data show CDR1 as MNHNS and CDR2 as SASEGT. V was pared by 6 bases and J by 10 bases, with 24 bases between. The CDR3 region is CASSYTQGWSKGQYF. The CDR3 DNA follows: TGTGCCAGCAGCTACACACAGGGATGGTCCAAGGGCCAGTACTTC.

This clonotype was detected many times. This chain uses TRBV6-4 with TRBJ1-4; TRBD1 might be the D (5 bases). There are 15 residues in the CDR3. Germline CDR1 reads MRHNA; CDR2 reads SNTAGT. V lost 0 bases and J 12 bases, leaving 17 bases between the germline ends. CDR3 coding DNA: TGTGCCAGCAGTGACTCTGGGACCGTGGTTAGCGAACTGTTTTTT. This encodes CASSDSGTVVSELFF.

There are many counts of this clonotype. The chain carries TRBV12-3 or TRBV12-4 and TRBJ2-1; TRBD1 is a possible D gene (7 bases). The ends were cut back, 5 bases at V and 3 bases at J, with 20 bases in the middle. The length of the CDR3 is 17 residues. Here the CDR3 reads CASSPRPTGRNYNEQFF. The DNA for the CDR3 is TGTGCCAGCAGTCCCAGGCCGACAGGGAGGAACTACAATGAGCAGTTCTTC.

This clonotype was observed a handful of times. The rearrangement uses TRBV11-2 and TRBJ1-2, with D unclear. CDR1 is SGHAT, CDR2 FQNNGV, per germline. There are 13 residues in the CDR3. Trimming pared 5 bases from V and 6 bases from J, leaving 13 bases between. For the CDR3, the DNA is TGTGCCAGCAGCCGGCGAGGCCCCGATGGCTACACCTTC. Its protein is CASSRRGPDGYTF.

This clonotype turned up a few times. The V and J genes are TRBV5-1 and TRBJ2-7; a possible D gene is TRBD2 (6 bases). Germline assignment: CDR1 SGHRS and CDR2 YFSETQ. The germline V and J ends were trimmed by 3 bases and 5 bases, with 12 bases remaining between them. The CDR3 loop spans 13 amino acids. CDR3 nucleotide sequence: TGCGCCAGCAGCTGGCCCGGGACTGACGAGCAGTACTTC. It encodes CASSWPGTDEQYF.

This clonotype was recorded a few times. The chain recombines TRBV3-1 with TRBJ2-7, with TRBD2 matching over 11 bases. The CDR3 has 14 residues. From germline, CDR1 is LGHDT and CDR2 YNNKEL (reference sequence). The junction had 5 bases not matched to a gene; V was cut back by 0 bases and J by 10 bases. The CDR3 DNA reads TGTGCCAGCAGCCAAGATACTAGCGGGGGACACCAGTACTTC. Its translation is CASSQDTSGGHQYF.

V is TRBV20-1 and J is TRBJ1-6, with TRBD1 as a possible D gene (5 bases). The CDR3 runs to 17 residues. In germline, CDR1 is DFQATT, CDR2 SNEGSKA (reference sequence). The V gene lost 2 bases and the J gene lost 6 bases, with 20 bases spanning the gap. CDR3: CSARPPGSWGSNSPLHF. The DNA for the CDR3 is TGCAGTGCTAGACCTCCGGGATCTTGGGGGAGTAATTCACCCCTCCACTTT.

This clonotype was recorded at least ten times. The chain joins TRBV12-3 or TRBV12-4 to TRBJ1-1; no firm D call. V lost 2 bases to trimming and J lost 1 base, with 8 bases between them. The CDR3 consists of 14 residues. CDR3 nucleotide sequence: TGTGCCAGCAGTTTATCCCGACAGAACACTGAAGCTTTCTTT. It is translated as CASSLSRQNTEAFF.

The table lists this clonotype with many counts. CDR3 nucleotide sequence: TGTGCCAGCAGTTTGCCCCAGGGCCGCAATGAGCAGTTCTTC. Translating it yields CASSLPQGRNEQFF. The rearrangement joins TRBV12-3 or TRBV12-4 to TRBJ2-1; D is perhaps TRBD1 (5 bases). V lost 3 bases to trimming and J lost 6 bases, with 12 bases between them. CDR3 size: 14 residues.

V is TRBV7-2 and J is TRBJ1-4; D ambiguous. This CDR3 comprises 13 residues. Per germline, CDR1 SGHTA and CDR2 FQGNSA. With 3 bases removed from V and 5 bases from J, the gap between germline ends came to 7 bases. The CDR3 spells CASSFLGNEKLFF. In DNA form, the CDR3 reads TGTGCCAGCAGCTTTTTGGGAAATGAAAAACTGTTTTTT.

This clonotype was picked up many times. The V call is TRBV5-8, the J call TRBJ1-4; D unresolved. This CDR3 is built from 13 residues. V lost 0 bases and J lost 6, with 6 bases in between. Per the germline V gene, CDR1 is SGHTS and CDR2 is YDEGEE. The CDR3 DNA reads TGTGCCAGCAGCTTGGACAGACATGAAAAACTGTTTTTT. It encodes CASSLDRHEKLFF.

This clonotype appeared many times. CDR3 in amino acids: CSASQGDTEAFF. The CDR3 DNA reads as TGCAGTGCTAGCCAGGGGGACACTGAAGCTTTCTTT. The V and J genes are TRBV20-1 and TRBJ1-1, with 7 bases fitting TRBD1. The CDR3 length is 12 residues. Germline trimming cut 3 bases from V and 3 bases from J; bases unmatched to any gene: 1. Germline V lookup: CDR1 DFQATT, CDR2 SNEGSKA (reference sequence).

This clonotype was counted ten times or more. This sequence joins TRBV6-5 and TRBJ2-2, with TRBD1 matching 7 bases. The CDR3 spans 13 residues. Germline V gene lookup returns CDR1 MNHEY and CDR2 SVGAGI. J was trimmed by 4 bases and V by 5 bases; bases with no gene match: 1. Here the CDR3 DNA reads TGTGCCAGCAGTCGACAGGGCACCGGGGAGCTGTTTTTT. It yields the protein CASSRQGTGELFF.

Note on this clonotype: A much larger clone lies one base from this, so it may be a read error. No conserved phenylalanine or tryptophan is present at the end of the CDR3, so a read error is the likely explanation. The chain joins TRBV20-1 to TRBJ1-4, with 9 bases aligning to TRBD1. Trimming took 6 bases from V and 5 from J; bases not matched to a gene: 4. Germline CDR1 and CDR2: DFQATT and SNEGSKA (reference sequence). The CDR3 length is 13 residues. The CDR3 nucleotides read TGCAGTGCCTCCGACAGGGGGAATGAAAAACTGTTTTAT. As protein: CSASDRGNEKLFY.

This clonotype was observed a handful of times. The chain has TRBV25-1 and TRBJ1-1; D not resolved. Germline V gene sequence: CDR1 MGHDK, CDR2 SYGVNS. This CDR3 spans 15 amino acids. The V end was cut by 5 bases, the J end by 7 bases, with 20 bases between. The CDR3 nucleotides read TGTGCCAGCAGTCCCAGCAACACTCCTCGGGGTGAAGCTTTCTTT. Its translation is CASSPSNTPRGEAFF. The full variable domain, in which reference TRBV25-1 and TRBJ1-1 provide the parts outside the CDR3, is EADIYQTPRYLVIGTGKKITLECSQTMGHDKMYWYQQDPGMELHLIHYSYGVNSTEKGDLSSESTVSRIRTEHFPLTLESARPSHTSQYLCASSPSNTPRGEAFFGQGTRLTVV.

This clonotype was observed many times. The chain employs TRBV28 and TRBJ2-3, with D maybe TRBD1 (5 bases). The CDR3 consists of 17 residues. CDR1 and CDR2 (germline): MDHEN, SYDVKM. V was pared by 6 bases and J by 5 bases, with 24 bases between. CDR3 in amino acids: CASSHKGRISTGDTQYF. The CDR3 bases are TGTGCCAGCAGCCATAAGGGGCGGATCTCCACAGGAGATACGCAGTATTTT.

This CDR3 reads CASSLAVSGNTIYF. The CDR3 DNA is TGTGCCAGCAGCTTGGCAGTCTCTGGAAACACCATATATTTT. V is TRBV7-6 and J is TRBJ1-3; D is uncertain. CDR1 is SGHVS, CDR2 FNYEAQ, per germline. With 3 bases removed from V and 0 bases from J, the gap between germline ends came to 6 bases. This CDR3 is 14 amino acids long.

CDR3 nucleotide sequence: TGTGCCAGCAGTCCGAGCCAGGGAGTCTACCCTGAAGCTTTCTTT. Residues: CASSPSQGVYPEAFF. V usage is TRBV28 and J usage is TRBJ1-1; perhaps TRBD1 as D (5 bases). The CDR3 spans 15 residues. Looked up from germline, CDR1 is MDHEN and CDR2 is SYDVKM. Trimming took off 5 bases at V and 6 bases at J, with 19 bases between the two ends.

This clonotype showed up just a few times. The chain joins TRBV5-1 to TRBJ1-1; the D is unclear. Germline CDR1 and CDR2: SGHRS and YFSETQ. The CDR3 covers 16 residues. Trimming shortened V by 0 bases and J by 11 bases, and 23 bases separated the two germline ends. The CDR3 sequence is CASSLAGPAGPFGAFF. CDR3 sequence (DNA): TGCGCCAGCAGCTTGGCCGGGCCGGCCGGCCCATTTGGGGCTTTCTTT.

This clonotype has just a few counts. The chain has TRBV10-3 and TRBJ1-1; 10 nucleotides match TRBD1. The CDR3 has 16 amino acids. Germline assignment: CDR1 ENHRY and CDR2 SYGVKD. V shed 0 bases, J shed 1 base, and the junction held 2 bases outside the gene matches. In DNA form, the CDR3 reads TGTGCCATCAGTGAGTCGGACAGGGGGACGAACACTGAAGCTTTCTTT. Translated, it gives CAISESDRGTNTEAFF.

The V call is TRBV18, the J call TRBJ2-1; TRBD2 matches at 14 bases. CDR1 KGHSH and CDR2 LQKENI come from the germline V gene. The V and J ends lost 3 bases and 5 bases, in that order; junction bases with no gene match: 3. This CDR3 contains 16 residues. In DNA form, the CDR3 reads TGTGCCAGCTCACCCAGACTAGCGGGGGGGAACAATGAGCAGTTCTTC. Translation gives CASSPRLAGGNNEQFF.

This clonotype was counted ten times or more. This rearrangement joins TRBV2 to TRBJ1-5; no firm D call. CDR1 SNHLY and CDR2 FYNNEI come from the germline V gene. Trimming cost V 3 bases and J 2 bases, with 8 bases left between them. The CDR3 runs to 14 residues. DNA for the CDR3: TGTGCCAGCAGTGACTCGGCAGGCAATCAGCCCCAGCATTTT. Amino acid sequence: CASSDSAGNQPQHF.

This clonotype was detected only a few times. The chain joins TRBV28 to TRBJ1-5; 9 nucleotides agree with TRBD1. Germline V CDR1 and CDR2: MDHEN, SYDVKM. The J segment lost 3 bases and the V segment lost 2 bases, leaving 8 bases of the junction unmatched. This CDR3 has 17 amino acids. As DNA, the CDR3 is TGTGCCAGCAGTTTAGGACAGGGGTTTTTTTCCAATCAGCCCCAGCATTTT. Translating gives CASSLGQGFFSNQPQHF.

This clonotype occurred a few times. The gene calls are TRBV4-1 and TRBJ1-6; 7 bases line up with TRBD1. With 1 base clipped from V and 5 bases from J, the junction kept 8 bases outside the gene matches. From germline, CDR1 is MGHRA and CDR2 YSYEKL. This CDR3 is 17 amino acids long. The CDR3 here is CASSQVGRGVDNSPLHF. The CDR3 region has the DNA TGCGCCAGCAGCCAAGTTGGCAGGGGGGTCGATAATTCACCCCTCCACTTT.

This clonotype was counted many times. This sequence joins TRBV27 and TRBJ1-6; maybe TRBD1 (5 bases). There are 14 residues in the CDR3. The ends were cut back, 5 bases at V and 13 bases at J, with 18 bases in the middle. CDR1 is MNHEY, CDR2 SMNVEV, per germline (reference sequence). The chain's CDR3 is CASSPYLGPAPLHF. CDR3 nucleotides: TGTGCCAGCAGTCCATACCTGGGACCGGCCCCCCTCCACTTT.

The chain links TRBV29-1 to TRBJ1-1, with D hard to call. This CDR3 has 11 residues. Trimming removed 4 bases from V and 1 base from J, with 4 bases in between. Looked up from germline, CDR1 is SQVTM and CDR2 is ANQGSEA. The CDR3 loop reads CSVAENTEAFF. The CDR3 DNA sequence: TGCAGCGTTGCGGAGAACACTGAAGCTTTCTTT. Full variable domain (missing parts from reference TRBV29-1 and TRBJ1-1): SAVISQKPSRDICQRGTSLTIQCQVDSQVTMMFWYRQQPGQSLTLIATANQGSEATYESGFVIDKFPISRPNLTFSTLTVSNMSPEDSSIYLCSVAENTEAFFGQGTRLTVV.

The chain has TRBV20-1 and TRBJ1-3, with no clear D. This CDR3 region has 13 residues. CDR1 and CDR2 (germline): DFQATT, SNEGSKA (reference sequence). With 5 bases removed from V and 2 bases from J, the gap between germline ends came to 10 bases. CDR3 nucleotides: TGCAGTGCTTGGGCGGAGACTGGAAACACCATATATTTT. This encodes CSAWAETGNTIYF.